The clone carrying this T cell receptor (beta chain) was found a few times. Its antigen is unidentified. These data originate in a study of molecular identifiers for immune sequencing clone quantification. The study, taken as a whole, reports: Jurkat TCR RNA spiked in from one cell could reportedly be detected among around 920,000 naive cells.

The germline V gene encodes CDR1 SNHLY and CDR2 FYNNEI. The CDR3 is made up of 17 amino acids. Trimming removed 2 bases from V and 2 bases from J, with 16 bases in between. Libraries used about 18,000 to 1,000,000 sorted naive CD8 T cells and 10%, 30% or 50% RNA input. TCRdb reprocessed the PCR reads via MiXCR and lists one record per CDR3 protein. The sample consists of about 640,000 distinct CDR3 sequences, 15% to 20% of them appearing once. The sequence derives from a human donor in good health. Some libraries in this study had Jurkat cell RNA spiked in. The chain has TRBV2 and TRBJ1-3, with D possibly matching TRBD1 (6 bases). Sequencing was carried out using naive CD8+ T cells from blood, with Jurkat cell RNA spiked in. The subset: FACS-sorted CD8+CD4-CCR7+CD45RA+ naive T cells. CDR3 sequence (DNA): TGTGCCAGCAGTGAATTGTTCCGGGACAAAGCTGGAAACACCATATATTTT. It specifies CASSELFRDKAGNTIYF.